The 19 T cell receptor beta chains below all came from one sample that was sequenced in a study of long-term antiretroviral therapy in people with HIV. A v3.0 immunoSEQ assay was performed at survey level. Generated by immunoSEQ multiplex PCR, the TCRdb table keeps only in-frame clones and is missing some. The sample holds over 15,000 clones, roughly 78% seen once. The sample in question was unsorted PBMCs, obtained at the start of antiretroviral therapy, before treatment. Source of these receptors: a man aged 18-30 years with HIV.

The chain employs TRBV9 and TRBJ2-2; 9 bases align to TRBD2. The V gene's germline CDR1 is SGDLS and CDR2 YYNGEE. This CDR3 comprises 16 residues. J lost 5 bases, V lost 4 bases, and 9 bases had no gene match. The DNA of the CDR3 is TGTGCCAGCAGCAGCGGGGGGAGTTCCTATACCGGGGAGCTGTTTTTT. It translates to CASSSGGSSYTGELFF.

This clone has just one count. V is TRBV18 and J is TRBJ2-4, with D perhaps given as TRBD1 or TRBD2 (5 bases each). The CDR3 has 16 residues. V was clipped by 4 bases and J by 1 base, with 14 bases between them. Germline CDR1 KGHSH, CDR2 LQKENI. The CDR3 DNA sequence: TGTGCCAGCTCACAAGGGACCGTCCAGGCCAAAAACATTCAGTACTTC. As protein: CASSQGTVQAKNIQYF. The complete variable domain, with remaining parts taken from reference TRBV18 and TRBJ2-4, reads NAGVMQNPRHLVRRRGQEARLRCSPMKGHSHVYWYRQLPEEGLKFMVYLQKENIIDESGMPKERFSAEFPKEGPSILRIQQVVRGDSAAYFCASSQGTVQAKNIQYFGAGTRLSVL.

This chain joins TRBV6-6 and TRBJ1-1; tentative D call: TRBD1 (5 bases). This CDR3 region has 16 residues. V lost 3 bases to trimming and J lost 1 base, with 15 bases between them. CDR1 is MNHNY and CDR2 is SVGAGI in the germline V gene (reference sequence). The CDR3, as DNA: TGTGCCAGCAGTTATAGTCCGCGAAGGGGGAACACTGAAGCTTTCTTT. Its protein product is CASSYSPRRGNTEAFF.

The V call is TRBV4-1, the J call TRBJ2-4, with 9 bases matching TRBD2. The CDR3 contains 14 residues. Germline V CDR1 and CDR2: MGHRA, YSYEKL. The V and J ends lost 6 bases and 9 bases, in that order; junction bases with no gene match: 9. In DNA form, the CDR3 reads TGCGCCAGCAGTTCTTTAGCGGGAGACGGCATTCAGTACTTC. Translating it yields CASSSLAGDGIQYF.

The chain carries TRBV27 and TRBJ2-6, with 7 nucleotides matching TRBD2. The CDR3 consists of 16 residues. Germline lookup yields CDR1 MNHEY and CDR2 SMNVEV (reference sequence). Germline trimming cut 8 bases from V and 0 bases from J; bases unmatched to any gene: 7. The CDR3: CASGGDGHSGANVLTF. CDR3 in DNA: TGTGCCAGCGGGGGGGACGGTCACTCTGGGGCCAACGTCCTGACTTTC.

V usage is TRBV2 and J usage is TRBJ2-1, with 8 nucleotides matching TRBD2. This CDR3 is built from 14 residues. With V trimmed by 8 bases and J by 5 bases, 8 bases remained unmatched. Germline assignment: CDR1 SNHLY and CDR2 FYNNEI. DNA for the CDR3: TGTGCCAGCTATCGTGCGGGAGGTAACAATGAGCAGTTCTTC. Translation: CASYRAGGNNEQFF. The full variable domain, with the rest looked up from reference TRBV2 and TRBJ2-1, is EPEVTQTPSHQVTQMGQEVILRCVPISNHLYFYWYRQILGQKVEFLVSFYNNEISEKSEIFDDQFSVERPDGSNFTLKIRSTKLEDSAMYFCASYRAGGNNEQFFGPGTRLTVL.

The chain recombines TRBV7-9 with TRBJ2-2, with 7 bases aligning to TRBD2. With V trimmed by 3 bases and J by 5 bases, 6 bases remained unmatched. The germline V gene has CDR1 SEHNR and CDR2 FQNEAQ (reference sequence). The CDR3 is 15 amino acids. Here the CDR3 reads CASSLAGVGTGELFF. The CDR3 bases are TGTGCCAGCAGCTTGGCGGGAGTAGGTACCGGGGAGCTGTTTTTT.

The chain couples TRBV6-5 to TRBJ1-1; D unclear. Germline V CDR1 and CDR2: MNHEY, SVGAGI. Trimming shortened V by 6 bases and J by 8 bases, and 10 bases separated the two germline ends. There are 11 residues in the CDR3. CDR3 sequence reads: CASRDYEEAFF. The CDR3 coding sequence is TGTGCCAGCAGAGATTATGAAGAAGCTTTCTTT.

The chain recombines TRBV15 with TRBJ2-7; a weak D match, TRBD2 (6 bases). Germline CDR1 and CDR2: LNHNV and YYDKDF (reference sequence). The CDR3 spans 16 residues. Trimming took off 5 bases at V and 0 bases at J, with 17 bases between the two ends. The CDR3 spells CATSVGGGVSSYEQYF. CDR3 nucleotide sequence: TGTGCCACCAGCGTTGGAGGCGGGGTTAGCTCCTACGAGCAGTACTTC. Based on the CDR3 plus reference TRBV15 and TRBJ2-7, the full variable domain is DAMVIQNPRYQVTQFGKPVTLSCSQTLNHNVMYWYQQKSSQAPKLLFHYYDKDFNNEADTPDNFQSRRPNTSFCFLDIRSPGLGDTAMYLCATSVGGGVSSYEQYFGPGTRLTVT.

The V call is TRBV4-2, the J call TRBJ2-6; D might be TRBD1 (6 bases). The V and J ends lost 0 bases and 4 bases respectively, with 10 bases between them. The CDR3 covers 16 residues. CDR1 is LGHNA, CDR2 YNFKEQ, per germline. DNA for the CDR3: TGTGCCAGCAGCCAAGATTCAGGGGTCGGGGCCAACGTCCTGACTTTC. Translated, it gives CASSQDSGVGANVLTF.

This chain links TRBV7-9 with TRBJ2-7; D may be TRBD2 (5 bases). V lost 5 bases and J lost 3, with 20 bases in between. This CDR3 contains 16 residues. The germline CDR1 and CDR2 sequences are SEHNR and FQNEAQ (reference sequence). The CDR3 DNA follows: TGTGCCAGCAGCCACGTAGAGGGTCTGTCCAGCTACGAGCAGTACTTC. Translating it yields CASSHVEGLSSYEQYF.

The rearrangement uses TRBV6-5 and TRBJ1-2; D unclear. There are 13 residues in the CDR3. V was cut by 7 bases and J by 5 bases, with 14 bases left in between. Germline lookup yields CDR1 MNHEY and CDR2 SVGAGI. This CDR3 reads CASKRTSQYGYTF. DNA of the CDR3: TGTGCCAGCAAACGGACTTCTCAGTATGGCTACACCTTC.

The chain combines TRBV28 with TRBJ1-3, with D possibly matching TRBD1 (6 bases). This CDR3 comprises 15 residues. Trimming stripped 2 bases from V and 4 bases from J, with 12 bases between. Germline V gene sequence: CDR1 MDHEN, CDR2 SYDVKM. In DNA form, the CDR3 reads TGTGCCAGCAGTTTAGTGGGGGCGGCCGGAAACACCATATATTTT. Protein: CASSLVGAAGNTIYF.

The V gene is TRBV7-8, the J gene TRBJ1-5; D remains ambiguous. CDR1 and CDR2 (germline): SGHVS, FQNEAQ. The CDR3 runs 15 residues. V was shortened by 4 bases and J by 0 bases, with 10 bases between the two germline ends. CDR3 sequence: CASSSQAGSNQPQHF. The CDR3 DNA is TGTGCCAGCAGCTCCCAGGCCGGTAGCAATCAGCCCCAGCATTTT.

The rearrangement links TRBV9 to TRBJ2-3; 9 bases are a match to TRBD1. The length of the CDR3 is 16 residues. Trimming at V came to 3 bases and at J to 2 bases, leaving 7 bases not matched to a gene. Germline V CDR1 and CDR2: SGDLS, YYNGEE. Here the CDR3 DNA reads TGTGCCAGCAGCGACCAACAGGGGGCAGTCACAGATACGCAGTATTTT. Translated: CASSDQQGAVTDTQYF.

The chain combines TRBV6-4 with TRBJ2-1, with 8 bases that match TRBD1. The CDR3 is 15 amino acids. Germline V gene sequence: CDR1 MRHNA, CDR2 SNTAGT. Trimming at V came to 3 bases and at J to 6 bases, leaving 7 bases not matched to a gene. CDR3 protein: CASSETGTGFNEQFF. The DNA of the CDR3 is TGTGCCAGCAGTGAAACCGGGACAGGATTCAATGAGCAGTTCTTC.

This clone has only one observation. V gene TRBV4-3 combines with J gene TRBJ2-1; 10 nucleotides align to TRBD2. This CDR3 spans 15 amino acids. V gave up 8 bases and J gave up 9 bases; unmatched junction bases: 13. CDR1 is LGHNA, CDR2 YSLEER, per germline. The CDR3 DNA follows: TGCGCCAGCCAACGCGGGTTAGCGGGAGGTGCTGAGCAGTTCTTC. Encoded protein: CASQRGLAGGAEQFF.

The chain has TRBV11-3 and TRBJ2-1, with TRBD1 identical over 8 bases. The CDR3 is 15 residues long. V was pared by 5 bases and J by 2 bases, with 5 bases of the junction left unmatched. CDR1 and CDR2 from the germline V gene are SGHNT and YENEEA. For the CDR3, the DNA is TGTGCCAGCAGCCCGGGACAGGCAACCTACAATGAGCAGTTCTTC. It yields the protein CASSPGQATYNEQFF.

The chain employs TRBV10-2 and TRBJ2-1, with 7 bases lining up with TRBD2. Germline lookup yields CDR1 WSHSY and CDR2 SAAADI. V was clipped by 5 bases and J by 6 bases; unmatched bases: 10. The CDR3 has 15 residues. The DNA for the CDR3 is TGCGCCAGCAGTTCCGGACTAGGAAGCGCCAATGAGCAGTTCTTC. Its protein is CASSSGLGSANEQFF.